This T cell receptor beta chain appears in the sequencing data of a study of T cells in localized non-small cell lung cancer (TCRdb year 2020). With regard to the full study: Comparing tumors with uninvolved tumor-adjacent lungs, the study looked at the T cell repertoires of roughly 250 patients with early-stage NSCLC. The cohort comprised some 220 treatment-naïve NSCLC patients with resected, localized lung tumors. A mean age of around 66 years was recorded for the NSCLC patients, of whom roughly 130 were male and some 99 were female.

At diagnosis, tumor, uninvolved tumor-adjacent lung and peripheral blood were collected and then preserved as a mix of FFPE and fresh-frozen material. For TCR repertoire profiling, blood samples were analyzed in the form of peripheral blood mononuclear cells. The immunoSEQ Assay was used to sequence TCR beta CDR3 regions from DNA. The source study handled its data this way. To compute T cell density, TCR beta template counts were normalized to usable DNA, which was estimated by amplifying housekeeping genes. Richness was estimated with the preseqR package, extrapolating to 400,000 templates for PBMC samples and 120,000 templates for tissue samples. Clonality was calculated as one minus Pielou's evenness. Tissue-enriched TCRs were identified through differential abundance testing performed on productive amino-acid clonotypes, with a minimum total count of 5 and an alpha of 0.1. Repertoire overlap between compartments was quantified with the Jaccard Index and Morisita Overlap Index. GLIPH clustered TCR beta CDR3s with public tetramer-defined viral CDR3s; viral motifs required at least three viral sequences plus V-gene enrichment. TCRdb stores this immuneACCESS table with in-frame sequences only. Part of the clones is absent; in the studies checked, under half of the shortfall reflects unresolved V genes, and no reason is known for the rest. For V, J and clone size, that table is used; D and trimming come from the DNA. The sample table shows tens of thousands of clones, and approximately 86% are seen once. Together, the top ten hold roughly 2.5% of the sample.

General study outcomes and caveats: Because the study design was exploratory, TCR variables were selected using unadjusted p-values without false-discovery rate correction. Of the top 100 tumor clones, a median of 57 were detected in paired uninvolved adjacent lung; roughly 26 were also among that lung's top 100. Longer overall survival was associated with higher blood T cell density, whereas shorter survival was associated with higher adjacent-lung clonality. The highest T cell clonality was observed in uninvolved tumor-adjacent lung, where clonality exceeded that of tumor, suggesting that antigenic responses were more focused in uninvolved tumor-adjacent lung. Multi-region tumor sequencing was not performed, so intratumor heterogeneity could not be excluded.

V is cut back by 6 bases and J by 3 bases, with 3 bases in the junction unmatched. Sequences SNHLY (CDR1) and FYNNEI (CDR2) are obtained from the germline V gene. Reading from cysteine to phenylalanine, the CDR3 counts 13 amino acids. Here the CDR3 DNA is all that survives: 39 bases in frame from base 1. For this clone: Its specific antigen is unknown. No quality values exist for individual bases; no much larger clone is one base distant.

The chain is encoded by TRBV2 joined to TRBJ1-1; TRBD1 aligns with 8 central bases. The sequenced sample was PBMCs, obtained before any cancer treatment. The sequence was obtained from a man aged 35 to 69 with stage II lung adenocarcinoma. The DNA is as follows: TGTGCCAGCAGCGTGGACAGGGACACTGAAGCTTTCTTT. It encodes CASSVDRDTEAFF.